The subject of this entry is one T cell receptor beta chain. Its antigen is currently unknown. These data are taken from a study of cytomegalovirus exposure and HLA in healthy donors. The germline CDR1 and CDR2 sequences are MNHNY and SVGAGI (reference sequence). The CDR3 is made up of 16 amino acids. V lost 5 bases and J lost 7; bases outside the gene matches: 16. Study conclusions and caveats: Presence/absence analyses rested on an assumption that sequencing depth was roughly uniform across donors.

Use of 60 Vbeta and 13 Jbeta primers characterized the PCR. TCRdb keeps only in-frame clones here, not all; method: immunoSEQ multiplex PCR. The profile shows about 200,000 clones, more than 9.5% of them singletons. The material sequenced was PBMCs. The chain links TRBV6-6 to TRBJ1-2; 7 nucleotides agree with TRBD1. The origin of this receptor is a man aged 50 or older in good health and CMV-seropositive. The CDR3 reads CASSTGLLGGVPGYTF. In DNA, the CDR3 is TGTGCCAGCAGTACAGGGCTCTTAGGGGGCGTCCCTGGCTACACCTTC.